This is a list of T cell receptor beta chains from one sample in a study of T-cell reconstitution after alpha-beta-depleted transplantation in children. TCRdb itself ran the PCR reads through MiXCR, one entry per CDR3 protein. The repertoire holds hundreds of thousands of distinct CDR3 sequences, with 9.5% to 15% as singletons. This sample comprised PBMCs from the stem cell graft donor, obtained from the stem cell graft. Source of these receptors: a human donor who donated a stem cell graft to a child with combined immunodeficiency. CDR3s include the opening cysteine and the closing phenylalanine or tryptophan. The D gene is left open where the match is weak. A row's size may be missing; if present it is once, few, many or a size class.

cdr3_aa cdr3_nt clone_size v_call d_call j_call
CAISEDGLYGYTF TGTGCCATCAGCGAGGACGGACTCTATGGCTACACCTTC . TRBV10-3 . TRBJ1-2
CASSYSEGTQYF TGTGCCAGCAGTTACTCCGAGGGGACGCAGTATTTT many TRBV6-6 . TRBJ2-3
CASSLFGSGSQTQYF TGTGCCAGCAGCTTATTCGGATCAGGGAGTCAGACCCAGTACTTC . TRBV11-2 . TRBJ2-5
CASTFPTSGSETQYF TGTGCCAGCACCTTCCCCACTAGCGGGAGTGAGACCCAGTACTTC many TRBV11-3 TRBD2 TRBJ2-5
CASSRKGTTDTQYF TGTGCCAGCAGCCGTAAGGGGACCACAGATACGCAGTATTTT . TRBV7-9 . TRBJ2-3
CASSPGTDNEKLFF TGTGCCAGCTCACCCGGGACGGATAATGAAAAACTGTTTTTT . TRBV18 . TRBJ1-4
CASSPPERDSPLHF TGTGCCAGCAGCCCGCCAGAAAGGGATTCACCCCTCCACTTT . TRBV7-6 . TRBJ1-6
CASSFGQAGTDTQYF TGTGCCAGCAGCTTCGGGCAGGCAGGCACAGATACGCAGTATTTT . TRBV5-6 . TRBJ2-3
CASGDRGVDEQYF TGTGCCAGCGGCGACAGGGGGGTCGACGAGCAGTACTTC few TRBV2 TRBD1 TRBJ2-7
CASSFTGDTLDYEQYF TGTGCCAGCAGTTTTACAGGGGATACCCTCGACTACGAGCAGTACTTC . TRBV27 TRBD1 TRBJ2-7
CSARLRRGGTYSPLHF TGCAGTGCTAGACTACGGCGTGGGGGGACGTATTCACCCCTCCACTTT . TRBV20-1 . TRBJ1-6
CASSLTPGDEQYF TGTGCCAGCAGCTTAACTCCAGGGGACGAGCAGTACTTC . TRBV11-2 . TRBJ2-7
CATKGDRETGELFF TGTGCCACCAAGGGGGACAGGGAGACCGGGGAGCTGTTTTTT many TRBV24-1 TRBD1 TRBJ2-2
CASSSPGQGSYEQYF TGTGCCAGCAGCTCCCCGGGACAGGGTTCCTACGAGCAGTACTTC many TRBV6-2/TRBV6-3 TRBD1 TRBJ2-7
CASSSTPSKETQYF TGTGCCAGCAGTTCGACCCCCAGCAAAGAGACCCAGTACTTC . TRBV12-3/TRBV12-4 . TRBJ2-5
CATRQNQGVSGELFF TGTGCCACCAGACAGAACCAGGGGGTGTCCGGGGAGCTGTTTTTT few TRBV24-1 TRBD1 TRBJ2-2
CSARGWSYSNQPQHF TGCAGTGCTAGAGGTTGGTCCTATAGCAATCAGCCCCAGCATTTT . TRBV20-1 . TRBJ1-5
CASRARGDYEQYF TGTGCCAGCAGGGCGCGGGGAGACTACGAGCAGTACTTC few TRBV12-3/TRBV12-4 . TRBJ2-7
CASRVQETQYF TGTGCCAGCAGGGTCCAAGAGACCCAGTACTTC many TRBV28 . TRBJ2-5
CASSSSGLAETQYF TGCGCCAGCAGCTCCTCGGGACTGGCGGAGACCCAGTACTTC . TRBV5-1 . TRBJ2-5
CATYAASNTGELFF TGTGCCACCTACGCGGCTTCTAACACCGGGGAGCTGTTTTTT . TRBV19 . TRBJ2-2
CSASGGPSYNEQFF TGCAGTGCTAGCGGGGGCCCCTCCTACAATGAGCAGTTCTTC many TRBV20-1 . TRBJ2-1
CASQGPWATSSYNEQFF TGTGCCAGCCAGGGCCCTTGGGCGACTAGCTCCTACAATGAGCAGTTCTTC many TRBV28 . TRBJ2-1
CASSRLSTSGVTDTQYF TGTGCCAGCAGCCGCCTCTCGACTAGCGGGGTCACAGATACGCAGTATTTT . TRBV11-1 TRBD2 TRBJ2-3
CASSQDRLSTDTQYF TGCGCCAGCAGCCAAGATCGACTCAGCACAGATACGCAGTATTTT few TRBV4-3 . TRBJ2-3
CSARGQGVKYQETQYF TGCAGTGCTAGGGGGCAGGGGGTGAAGTACCAAGAGACCCAGTACTTC few TRBV20-1 TRBD1 TRBJ2-5
CASSPPGQRFEQFF TGTGCCAGCAGCCCTCCGGGACAGAGGTTTGAGCAGTTCTTC few TRBV7-9 TRBD1 TRBJ2-1
CASSYGGQAGTEAFF TGTGCCAGCAGCTATGGAGGACAGGCGGGTACTGAAGCTTTCTTT few TRBV7-2 TRBD1 TRBJ1-1
CASSLGPNNEQFF TGTGCCAGCAGCTTAGGACCTAACAATGAGCAGTTCTTC many TRBV12-3/TRBV12-4 . TRBJ2-1
CSVAGGLAGSTDTQYF TGCAGCGTGGCGGGGGGTCTAGCGGGGAGCACAGATACGCAGTATTTT few TRBV29-1 TRBD2 TRBJ2-3
CASSLVTSVGTDTQYF TGTGCCAGCAGCTTAGTTACTAGCGTCGGCACAGATACGCAGTATTTT few TRBV7-2 TRBD2 TRBJ2-3
CASSLGRGASTDTQYF TGTGCCAGCAGTTTAGGGCGGGGGGCCAGCACAGATACGCAGTATTTT . TRBV12-3/TRBV12-4 TRBD2 TRBJ2-3
CASSPDSQGNTEAFF TGTGCCAGCAGCCCGGACAGCCAAGGAAACACTGAAGCTTTCTTT few TRBV7-2 . TRBJ1-1
CASSGGRGSVNQPQHF TGTGCCAGCAGTGGGGGCAGGGGAAGCGTTAATCAGCCCCAGCATTTT few TRBV2 . TRBJ1-5
CASSLFPAGAGNEQFF TGTGCCAGCAGTTTATTTCCAGCGGGGGCGGGAAATGAGCAGTTCTTC few TRBV28 TRBD2 TRBJ2-1
CASSSRLAGIETQYF TGTGCCAGCAGTTCCCGACTAGCGGGAATAGAGACCCAGTACTTC many TRBV6-5 TRBD2 TRBJ2-5
CASSLGSIINEQFF TGTGCCAGCAGCTTAGGGTCGATTATTAATGAGCAGTTCTTC . TRBV11-2 . TRBJ2-1
CASSPTGTPYEQYF TGCGCCAGCAGCCCGACAGGGACCCCCTACGAGCAGTACTTC many TRBV5-1 TRBD1 TRBJ2-7
CASSSLSGGLAGGPRNEQFF TGCGCCAGCAGTTCCTTGTCAGGGGGACTAGCGGGAGGGCCGAGAAATGAGCAGTTCTTC . TRBV23-1 TRBD2 TRBJ2-1
CASSIAVGLYNEQFF TGCGCCAGCAGCATTGCAGTGGGTCTATACAATGAGCAGTTCTTC few TRBV5-1 . TRBJ2-1
CSARDGRRNEQFF TGCAGTGCTAGAGATGGCAGGCGGAATGAGCAGTTCTTC many TRBV20-1 . TRBJ2-1
CASSLGQRGPADTQYF TGTGCCAGCAGCTTAGGCCAGCGGGGCCCCGCAGATACGCAGTATTTT . TRBV7-9 TRBD2 TRBJ2-3
CASSQDGGIYGYTF TGTGCCAGCAGCCAAGATGGAGGGATCTATGGCTACACCTTC . TRBV3-1 . TRBJ1-2
CASSPSGGRNTEAFF TGCGCCAGCAGCCCATCCGGTGGAAGAAACACTGAAGCTTTCTTT . TRBV5-1 . TRBJ1-1
CASSRDRINTGELFF TGTGCCAGCAGCCGAGACAGGATCAACACCGGGGAGCTGTTTTTT few TRBV7-9 . TRBJ2-2
CASSSTGVGYEQYF TGTGCCAGCAGTTCGACAGGGGTGGGCTACGAGCAGTACTTC few TRBV27 TRBD1 TRBJ2-7
CASSFGDHEQYF TGTGCCAGCAGTTTTGGGGACCACGAGCAGTACTTC many TRBV12-3/TRBV12-4 . TRBJ2-7
CATSREGPVKGTDTQYF TGTGCCACCAGCAGAGAGGGGCCGGTCAAGGGCACAGATACGCAGTATTTT many TRBV15 . TRBJ2-3
CASSYGPKLPYNEQFF TGTGCCAGCAGTTACGGGCCGAAACTACCCTACAATGAGCAGTTCTTC few TRBV6-2/TRBV6-3 . TRBJ2-1
CASSLGRVRNQPQHF TGTGCCAGCAGTTTAGGCAGGGTACGCAATCAGCCCCAGCATTTT . TRBV12-3/TRBV12-4 . TRBJ1-5
CASSLEQVHSPLHF TGTGCCAGCAGTTTAGAACAGGTCCATTCACCCCTCCACTTT many TRBV12-3/TRBV12-4 . TRBJ1-6
CASSDDRVEREVVDTQYF TGTGCCAGCAGTGATGACCGGGTCGAGCGGGAGGTGGTAGATACGCAGTATTTT . TRBV25-1 TRBD2 TRBJ2-3
CAWNWEDSSYEQYF TGTGCCTGGAATTGGGAGGACAGTAGTTACGAGCAGTACTTC . TRBV30 . TRBJ2-7